This is a list of T cell receptor beta chains from one sample in a study of blood T cell repertoires in COVID-19. Some clones are missing from TCRdb's copy, which holds only in-frame ones; the method was immunoSEQ multiplex PCR. The sample carries about 70,000 clones, approximately 89% recorded once. Sequenced input: peripheral blood. These receptor sequences come from a human donor in a cohort sampled during active COVID-19. Both conserved end residues are part of each CDR3. D genes are given only for firm matches. Size tells how often a clone was seen (once, few, many) or the class of an expanded clone, and some rows leave it out.

abundance: NA; v_gene: TRBV30; d_gene: TRBD1; len: 15; j_gene: TRBJ1-5; CDR3nt: TGTGCCTGGAGTGTATCGGGACAGACTAATCAGCCCCAGCATTTT; CDR3aa: CAWSVSGQTNQPQHF
abundance: NA; v_gene: TRBV5-4; d_gene: TRBD2; len: 15; j_gene: TRBJ2-3; CDR3nt: TGTGCCAGCAGCCCCCCGGGGAGCGGGAGAGATACGCAGTATTTT; CDR3aa: CASSPPGSGRDTQYF
abundance: NA; v_gene: TRBV6-6; d_gene: TRBD1; len: 14; j_gene: TRBJ2-7; CDR3nt: TGTGCCAGCAGGGCTGGGACAGGGAGGGACGAGCAGTACTTC; CDR3aa: CASRAGTGRDEQYF
abundance: NA; v_gene: TRBV28; d_gene: TRBD2; len: 13; j_gene: TRBJ2-1; CDR3nt: TGTGCCAGCAGCTGGGGGGGAAGCAATGAGCAGTTCTTC; CDR3aa: CASSWGGSNEQFF
abundance: NA; v_gene: TRBV6-2/TRBV6-3; d_gene: TRBD1; len: 15; j_gene: TRBJ1-5; CDR3nt: TGTGCCAGCAGTTACGGGGACAGGAGCAATCAGCCCCAGCATTTT; CDR3aa: CASSYGDRSNQPQHF
abundance: NA; v_gene: TRBV19; d_gene: TRBD1; len: 17; j_gene: TRBJ1-2; CDR3nt: TGTGCCAGTAGCGGACGAACGGGACAGACTTTTAACTATGGCTACACCTTC; CDR3aa: CASSGRTGQTFNYGYTF
abundance: NA; v_gene: TRBV5-6; d_gene: TRBD2; len: 16; j_gene: TRBJ2-5; CDR3nt: TGTGCCAGCAGCCTTGAGCGGGGGGCCATGGGGGAGACCCAGTACTTC; CDR3aa: CASSLERGAMGETQYF
abundance: NA; v_gene: TRBV21-1; d_gene: NA; len: 21; j_gene: TRBJ2-6; CDR3nt: TGTGCCAGCACCAACATTACCGACAGGAGGCGATCTTATTCTGGGGCCAACGTCCTGACTTTC; CDR3aa: CASTNITDRRRSYSGANVLTF
abundance: NA; v_gene: TRBV11-2; d_gene: NA; len: 14; j_gene: TRBJ2-5; CDR3nt: TGTGCCAGCAGCTTTGCCGTCCAGCGGGAGACCCAGTACTTC; CDR3aa: CASSFAVQRETQYF
abundance: NA; v_gene: TRBV19; d_gene: TRBD1; len: 15; j_gene: TRBJ2-3; CDR3nt: TGTGCCAGTAACAGGGGGCAGGGGAGCACAGATACGCAGTATTTT; CDR3aa: CASNRGQGSTDTQYF
abundance: NA; v_gene: TRBV5-1; d_gene: NA; len: 16; j_gene: TRBJ2-3; CDR3nt: TGCGCCAGCAGCTTGGACGTATACTCTTCCACAGATACGCAGTATTTT; CDR3aa: CASSLDVYSSTDTQYF
abundance: NA; v_gene: TRBV11-2; d_gene: NA; len: 14; j_gene: TRBJ2-2; CDR3nt: TGTGCCAGCAGTGGCCAATTTGCCACCGGGGAGCTGTTTTTT; CDR3aa: CASSGQFATGELFF
abundance: NA; v_gene: TRBV11-2; d_gene: NA; len: 15; j_gene: TRBJ1-2; CDR3nt: TGTGCCAGCAGCTTGACCCCAGGGAATAGCTATGGCTACACCTTC; CDR3aa: CASSLTPGNSYGYTF
abundance: NA; v_gene: TRBV19; d_gene: NA; len: 16; j_gene: TRBJ2-4; CDR3nt: TGTGCCAGTAGTCTCCCCTCCGGAAGGGGAATAAACATTCAGTACTTC; CDR3aa: CASSLPSGRGINIQYF
abundance: NA; v_gene: TRBV4-1; d_gene: TRBD1; len: 15; j_gene: TRBJ2-7; CDR3nt: TGCGCCAGCAGTTACCCGGGACAGAGCTCCTACGAGCAGTACTTC; CDR3aa: CASSYPGQSSYEQYF
abundance: NA; v_gene: TRBV5-1; d_gene: NA; len: 14; j_gene: TRBJ1-4; CDR3nt: TGCGCCAGCAGCTTTGGAGGAAAGAATGAAAAACTGTTTTTT; CDR3aa: CASSFGGKNEKLFF
abundance: NA; v_gene: TRBV5-1; d_gene: TRBD1; len: 14; j_gene: TRBJ2-3; CDR3nt: TGCGCCAGCAGCTCCCATCAGGGGGAAGATACGCAGTATTTT; CDR3aa: CASSSHQGEDTQYF
abundance: few; v_gene: TRBV6-1; d_gene: TRBD1; len: 15; j_gene: TRBJ1-2; CDR3nt: TGTGCCAGCAGTGAAGGGGACAGGATATTCTATGGCTACACCTTC; CDR3aa: CASSEGDRIFYGYTF
abundance: once; v_gene: TRBV28; d_gene: TRBD2; len: 15; j_gene: TRBJ2-5; CDR3nt: TGTGCCAGCAGTTTCCTAGCGGGGGGGCTAGGGACCCAGTACTTC; CDR3aa: CASSFLAGGLGTQYF
abundance: NA; v_gene: TRBV7-2; d_gene: NA; len: 13; j_gene: TRBJ2-2; CDR3nt: TGTGCCAGCAGCTTACAGGGAACCGGGGAGCTGTTTTTT; CDR3aa: CASSLQGTGELFF
abundance: NA; v_gene: TRBV27; d_gene: TRBD1; len: 14; j_gene: TRBJ1-2; CDR3nt: TGTGCCAGCAGTTTAAGGGACAGGGAGAATGGCTACACCTTC; CDR3aa: CASSLRDRENGYTF
abundance: NA; v_gene: TRBV4-3; d_gene: TRBD2; len: 16; j_gene: TRBJ2-7; CDR3nt: TGCGCCAGCAGCCAAGATCGGACTAGCGGGGACTACGAGCAGTACTTC; CDR3aa: CASSQDRTSGDYEQYF
abundance: NA; v_gene: TRBV5-1; d_gene: NA; len: 14; j_gene: TRBJ2-5; CDR3nt: TGCGCCAGCAGCGAACAGACAGGAGGCGAGACCCAGTACTTC; CDR3aa: CASSEQTGGETQYF
abundance: NA; v_gene: TRBV2; d_gene: NA; len: 13; j_gene: TRBJ1-5; CDR3nt: TGTGCCAGCAGTGCGAGTGAATCGCAGCCCCAGCATTTT; CDR3aa: CASSASESQPQHF
abundance: NA; v_gene: TRBV4-1; d_gene: TRBD1; len: 15; j_gene: TRBJ2-7; CDR3nt: TGCGCCAGCAGCCTCCAGGAACAGGGGGGCAACGAGCAGTACTTC; CDR3aa: CASSLQEQGGNEQYF
abundance: NA; v_gene: TRBV28; d_gene: NA; len: 20; j_gene: TRBJ2-7; CDR3nt: TGTGCCAGCGGCCGACCGCAGGGGGTAGCGGGACCCTTTAACTCCTACGAGCAGTACTTC; CDR3aa: CASGRPQGVAGPFNSYEQYF
abundance: NA; v_gene: TRBV18; d_gene: NA; len: 15; j_gene: TRBJ2-2; CDR3nt: TGTGCCAGCTCACCACGCAGGGGGGACACCGGGGAGCTGTTTTTT; CDR3aa: CASSPRRGDTGELFF
abundance: NA; v_gene: TRBV28; d_gene: NA; len: 15; j_gene: TRBJ1-4; CDR3nt: TGTGCCAGCAGTTTTGTCGGGGCAACTAATGAAAAACTGTTTTTT; CDR3aa: CASSFVGATNEKLFF
abundance: NA; v_gene: TRBV19; d_gene: NA; len: 14; j_gene: TRBJ1-2; CDR3nt: TGTGCCAGTAGTAGCCAGGCTGGGGCCTATGGCTACACCTTC; CDR3aa: CASSSQAGAYGYTF
abundance: NA; v_gene: TRBV19; d_gene: NA; len: 13; j_gene: TRBJ2-7; CDR3nt: TGTGCCAGTAGTTCGCGGACAGACTACGAGCAGTACTTC; CDR3aa: CASSSRTDYEQYF